These 12 T cell receptor beta chains share one sample of origin, sequenced in a study of blood T cell repertoires in COVID-19. Data came from immunoSEQ multiplex PCR; TCRdb stores just in-frame clones and leaves some out. The sample comprises approximately 270,000 clones, about 79% of which are singletons, and nearly 9% rests with the top ten. Sequencing input: peripheral blood. The receptors stem from an elderly man with acute or convalescent COVID-19.

The CDR3 spells CASSRERYEQYF. The CDR3 coding sequence is TGTGCCAGCAGCCGAGAGAGATACGAGCAGTACTTC. The chain combines TRBV5-4 with TRBJ2-7; no clear D. The CDR3 totals 12 residues. The germline V gene has CDR1 SGHNT and CDR2 YYREEE (reference sequence). The V end lost 4 bases, the J end lost 4 bases, and 9 bases lay between the germline ends.

This clone was seen a few times. This chain links TRBV30 with TRBJ1-6; D gene uncertain. Germline lookup yields CDR1 GTSNPN and CDR2 SVGIG (reference sequence). Trimming removed 1 base from V and 10 bases from J, with 11 bases in between. The CDR3 extends over 13 amino acids. Here the CDR3 DNA reads TGTGCCTGGAGTGCGGCCGGCGGGTCACCCCTCCACTTT. Its translation is CAWSAAGGSPLHF.

The rearrangement links TRBV3-1 (or the pseudogene TRBV3-2) to TRBJ1-4; D not certain. This CDR3 spans 16 amino acids. Germline V gives CDR1 LGHDT, CDR2 YNNKEL (reference sequence). V lost 4 bases and J lost 5, with 17 bases in between. The chain's CDR3 is CASSPPTGGLNEKLFF. CDR3 in DNA: TGTGCCAGCAGCCCCCCCACGGGAGGGTTAAATGAAAAACTGTTTTTT.

V and J are TRBV2 and TRBJ1-5, with D tentatively TRBD1 (5 bases). The CDR3 runs to 13 residues. Trimming took 4 bases from V and 10 from J, leaving 14 bases between them. Germline V CDR1 and CDR2: SNHLY, FYNNEI. Here the CDR3 DNA reads TGTGCCAGCAGTGTGACAGCTTCTCTACCCCAGCATTTT. This gives the protein CASSVTASLPQHF.

The sample holds a few counts of this clone. The V call is TRBV28, the J call TRBJ1-6; 7 bases align to TRBD1. The CDR3 is 15 amino acids. Germline CDR1 reads MDHEN; CDR2 reads SYDVKM. With 6 bases clipped from V and 5 bases from J, the junction kept 7 bases outside the gene matches. Written as DNA, the CDR3 is TGTGCCAGCAGCCCGGGACAGCTTAATAATTCACCCCTCCACTTT. This gives the protein CASSPGQLNNSPLHF.

The chain has TRBV28 and TRBJ1-2; no definite D call. CDR3 length equals 14 residues. Germline CDR1 is MDHEN and CDR2 is SYDVKM. V lost 1 base and J 2 bases, leaving 8 bases between the germline ends. The CDR3 region has the DNA TGTGCCAGCAGTTTATTCCCCCGGAACTATGGCTACACCTTC. It specifies CASSLFPRNYGYTF.

The genes are TRBV5-1 and TRBJ2-1, with 8 nucleotides matching TRBD2. The V segment lost 0 bases and the J segment 12 bases; nucleotides outside the gene matches: 2. CDR3 length equals 12 residues. Germline loops: CDR1 SGHRS, CDR2 YFSETQ. The CDR3 coding sequence is TGCGCCAGCAGCTTGGGAGCGGGAGTGCAGTTCTTC. Translation: CASSLGAGVQFF.

The chain recombines TRBV5-1 with TRBJ2-5, with D possibly matching TRBD2 (5 bases). Germline CDR1 reads SGHRS; CDR2 reads YFSETQ. Trimming shortened V by 1 base and J by 1 base, and 11 bases separated the two germline ends. The CDR3 loop spans 15 amino acids. In DNA form, the CDR3 reads TGCGCCAGCAGCTTGATGTACGGAGGCCAAGAGACCCAGTACTTC. Protein product: CASSLMYGGQETQYF. The full variable domain, in which reference TRBV5-1 and TRBJ2-5 provide the parts outside the CDR3, is KAGVTQTPRYLIKTRGQQVTLSCSPISGHRSVSWYQQTPGQGLQFLFEYFSETQRNKGNFPGRFSGRQFSNSRSEMNVSTLELGDSALYLCASSLMYGGQETQYFGPGTRLLVL.

This chain uses TRBV6-5 with TRBJ1-4; possible D gene TRBD1, 6 bases. This CDR3 has 15 residues. Germline CDR1 and CDR2: MNHEY and SVGAGI. V shed 4 bases and J shed 0 bases, with 9 bases lying between them. The DNA of the CDR3 is TGTGCCAGCAGTTCCCACAGGGCAACTAATGAAAAACTGTTTTTT. It specifies CASSSHRATNEKLFF.

The chain has TRBV5-1 and TRBJ2-3, with D perhaps TRBD1 (6 bases). V dropped 0 bases and J dropped 6 bases, with 14 bases sitting between them. The CDR3 is 15 amino acids. Germline lookup yields CDR1 SGHRS and CDR2 YFSETQ. The CDR3, as DNA: TGCGCCAGCAGCTTGGTAGGACAGCAAGGGGATACGCAGTATTTT. Protein: CASSLVGQQGDTQYF.

The genes are TRBV5-1 and TRBJ2-5; 8 bases fit TRBD2. Germline trimming cut 4 bases from V and 5 bases from J; bases unmatched to any gene: 7. The CDR3 extends over 14 amino acids. The germline CDR1 and CDR2 sequences are SGHRS and YFSETQ. The CDR3: CASSLGPGGETQYF. The CDR3 nucleotides read TGCGCCAGCAGCCTCGGACCGGGGGGGGAGACCCAGTACTTC.

The J gene is TRBJ2-1, the V gene TRBV5-1; TRBD1 agrees at 11 bases. This CDR3 spans 15 amino acids. Germline lookup yields CDR1 SGHRS and CDR2 YFSETQ. After removal of 3 bases from V and 6 bases from J, the junction contained 5 bases not matched to a gene. The CDR3 DNA is TGCGCCAGCAGCTACGCCGGGACAGGGGGCAATGAGCAGTTCTTC. Residues: CASSYAGTGGNEQFF.